Sequencing of this TCR beta chain was carried out in a study of cytomegalovirus exposure and HLA in healthy donors. This PCR relied on a set of 60 Vbeta primers and 13 Jbeta primers. The method was immunoSEQ multiplex PCR; TCRdb's version includes in-frame clones alone and lacks a portion of them. The sample holds 75,000 to 90,000 clones, more than 50% seen once. V lost 2 bases and J 7 bases, leaving 10 bases between the germline ends. CDR3 size: 13 residues. CDR1 is MNHNS, CDR2 SASEGT, per germline. The TCR originated in a woman between 35 and 50 years old in good health and CMV-seropositive. The sample taken for sequencing was PBMCs. The V gene is TRBV6-1, the J gene TRBJ2-3; D may be TRBD2 (5 bases). CDR3 in DNA: TGTGCCAGCAGTGAAAAGGAGGTGAATACGCAGTATTTT. Residues: CASSEKEVNTQYF.